Shown below are 27 T cell receptor beta chains from a single sample sequenced in a study of shared clonotypes between healthy human individuals (dated by TCRdb to 2020 to 2022). The library was prepared using the immunoSEQ multiplex PCR assay. Imported from immuneACCESS, the table was reduced by TCRdb to in-frame sequences with V and J called. These copies leave out some clones; in studies compared against another copy, an unresolved V gene accounts for under half, and the cause of the remainder is not known. The sample includes some 550,000 clones, with 95% to 98% observed a single time. Jointly, the top ten make up around 0.06% of the sample. The sequenced sample consisted of naive CD4+ T cells sorted from blood. According to the study, the label for this sample's cell subset or site signals: CD45RA+ positively selected. Receptor source: a woman younger than 45 in good health.

The V gene is TRBV19, the J gene TRBJ2-3; D gene ambiguous. Germline CDR1 is LNHDA and CDR2 is SQIVND (reference sequence). This CDR3 has 15 residues. The V end lost 4 bases, the J end lost 1 base, and 12 bases lay between the germline ends. As DNA, the CDR3 is TGTGCCAGTAGTACCCGCCACCGGGGCACAGATACGCAGTATTTT. It is translated as CASSTRHRGTDTQYF.

CDR3 in amino acids: CASSLGELYEQYF. The CDR3 DNA is TGTGCCAGCAGTTTGGGGGAGCTGTACGAGCAGTACTTC. The chain employs TRBV28 and TRBJ2-7; either TRBD1 or TRBD2 may supply D (5 bases each). The germline gives CDR1 MDHEN, CDR2 SYDVKM. V lost 3 bases and J 4 bases, leaving 10 bases between the germline ends. The CDR3 is made up of 13 amino acids. The entire variable domain, with the rest obtained from reference TRBV28 and TRBJ2-7, is as follows: DVKVTQSSRYLVKRTGEKVFLECVQDMDHENMFWYRQDPGLGLRLIYFSYDVKMKEKGDIPEGYSVSREKKERFSLILESASTNQTSMYLCASSLGELYEQYFGPGTRLTVT.

The chain links TRBV10-3 to TRBJ1-4, with D tentatively TRBD1 (5 bases). CDR3 size: 17 residues. The V end was cut by 1 base, the J end by 4 bases, with 16 bases between. Germline V gene lookup returns CDR1 ENHRY and CDR2 SYGVKD. The CDR3, as DNA: TGTGCCATCAGTGAGTGGTTCCGGGGGAACTTTAATGAAAAACTGTTTTTT. This gives the protein CAISEWFRGNFNEKLFF.

The rearrangement uses TRBV19 and TRBJ2-2; D is perhaps TRBD2 (5 bases). This CDR3 is 14 amino acids long. Germline V lookup: CDR1 LNHDA, CDR2 SQIVND (reference sequence). Trimming cost V 8 bases and J 1 base, with 11 bases left between them. CDR3 sequence: CASGGLLNTGELFF. The CDR3 DNA reads TGTGCCAGTGGTGGACTTTTGAACACCGGGGAGCTGTTTTTT.

The CDR3 coding sequence is TGTGCCAGTAGGGGGCTAGCGGGCAATGAGCAGTTCTTC. Encoded protein: CASRGLAGNEQFF. The chain combines TRBV19 with TRBJ2-1; TRBD2 matches at 8 bases. Looked up from germline, CDR1 is LNHDA and CDR2 is SQIVND (reference sequence). V shed 6 bases, J shed 6 bases, and the junction held 4 bases outside the gene matches. The CDR3 length is 13 residues.

This clone was seen only once. The chain recombines TRBV18 with TRBJ1-1; D gene uncertain. This CDR3 contains 15 residues. Trimming cost V 0 bases and J 6 bases, with 14 bases left between them. CDR1 KGHSH and CDR2 LQKENI come from the germline V gene. As DNA, the CDR3 is TGTGCCAGCTCACCACCGGCCAGAAAACCCCCTGAAGCTTTCTTT. Amino acid sequence: CASSPPARKPPEAFF.

The V call is TRBV13, the J call TRBJ2-2, with D maybe TRBD1 (6 bases). Germline CDR1 PRHDT, CDR2 FYEKMQ (reference sequence). Between the trimmed V and J ends, which lost 8 bases and 1 base, there was a span of 14 bases. This CDR3 is built from 15 residues. CDR3 DNA: TGTGCCAGCCGCGAACAGGGCAGGAACACCGGGGAGCTGTTTTTT. Protein: CASREQGRNTGELFF.

The DNA of the CDR3 is TGCGCCAGCAGCCGACCCCCGCCGTTAGAATATGGCTACACCTTC. Its protein is CASSRPPPLEYGYTF. The chain recombines TRBV4-1 with TRBJ1-2; D unclear. The V gene's germline CDR1 is MGHRA and CDR2 YSYEKL. The CDR3 is 15 amino acids. The V gene lost 4 bases and the J gene lost 5 bases, with 17 bases spanning the gap.

The chain recombines TRBV13 with TRBJ2-7; 10 positions match TRBD2. Germline V lookup: CDR1 PRHDT, CDR2 FYEKMQ (reference sequence). This CDR3 contains 14 residues. V lost 5 bases, J lost 4 bases, and 5 bases stayed unmatched. CDR3 in amino acids: CASSLAGVGYEQYF. For the CDR3, the DNA is TGTGCCAGCAGCCTAGCGGGAGTTGGGTACGAGCAGTACTTC.

The chain carries TRBV6-1 and TRBJ1-5; D is ambiguous. The CDR3 is 13 amino acids. Germline V gene data show CDR1 as MNHNS and CDR2 as SASEGT. V lost 2 bases to trimming and J lost 7 bases, with 9 bases between them. CDR3 residues: CASSESGGQPQHF. DNA of the CDR3: TGTGCCAGCAGTGAATCGGGCGGGCAGCCCCAGCATTTT.

DNA for the CDR3: TGTGCCAGCAGCTTCGCCGGGACAGGGGGCACGTCCGAGACCCAGTACTTC. Its protein is CASSFAGTGGTSETQYF. This rearrangement joins TRBV7-9 to TRBJ2-5, with 12 positions matching TRBD1. Looked up from germline, CDR1 is SEHNR and CDR2 is FQNEAQ (reference sequence). This CDR3 is 17 amino acids long. Trimming at V came to 3 bases and at J to 5 bases, leaving 10 bases not matched to a gene.

The chain combines TRBV6-1 with TRBJ1-1; D is ambiguous. With 2 bases removed from V and 7 bases from J, the gap between germline ends came to 11 bases. CDR1 and CDR2 (germline): MNHNS, SASEGT. The CDR3 has 13 amino acids. CDR3 DNA: TGTGCCAGCAGTGAACCCCCGGGCGATGAAGCTTTCTTT. Translating gives CASSEPPGDEAFF.

The table lists this clone with a count of one. The V and J genes are TRBV9 and TRBJ2-6; possibly TRBD2 for D (5 bases). Germline values: CDR1 SGDLS, CDR2 YYNGEE. The CDR3 totals 16 residues. The germline V and J ends were trimmed by 3 bases and 0 bases, with 10 bases remaining between them. The CDR3 loop reads CASSADFSSGANVLTF. CDR3 sequence (DNA): TGTGCCAGCAGCGCGGACTTTAGCTCTGGGGCCAACGTCCTGACTTTC.

The V gene is TRBV11-3, the J gene TRBJ2-1; D might be TRBD2 (7 bases). V was cut by 5 bases and J by 3 bases, with 20 bases left in between. CDR1 is SGHNT, CDR2 YENEEA, per germline. This CDR3 spans 17 amino acids. CDR3 bases: TGTGCCAGCAGCGCAGGGGAGGGAAGGGCCGTCTACAATGAGCAGTTCTTC. It translates to CASSAGEGRAVYNEQFF. Full variable domain (outside the CDR3, taken from reference TRBV11-3 and TRBJ2-1): EAGVVQSPRYKIIEKKQPVAFWCNPISGHNTLYWYLQNLGQGPELLIRYENEEAVDDSQLPKDRFSAERLKGVDSTLKIQPAELGDSAVYLCASSAGEGRAVYNEQFFGPGTRLTVL.

The chain employs TRBV6-1 and TRBJ2-5, with 10 bases matching TRBD2. The CDR3 has 17 residues. Germline CDR1 reads MNHNS; CDR2 reads SASEGT. Germline trimming cut 2 bases from V and 5 bases from J; bases unmatched to any gene: 11. CDR3 amino acids: CASSESRASGRSETQYF. The DNA for the CDR3 is TGTGCCAGCAGTGAATCCCGCGCTAGCGGGAGATCGGAGACCCAGTACTTC.

The chain carries TRBV7-3 and TRBJ2-7; D is unclear. The CDR3 extends over 13 amino acids. V was clipped by 1 base and J by 4 bases, with 8 bases between them. Germline V gene sequence: CDR1 SGHTA, CDR2 FQGTGA. The CDR3 is CASSLNARYEQYF. The CDR3 bases are TGTGCCAGCAGCTTAAATGCGAGGTACGAGCAGTACTTC.

The rearrangement links TRBV27 to TRBJ2-5; D assignment may be TRBD1 or TRBD2 (5 bases each). This CDR3 is 13 amino acids long. Trimming stripped 5 bases from V and 7 bases from J, with 14 bases between. CDR1 is MNHEY, CDR2 SMNVEV, per germline (reference sequence). Written as DNA, the CDR3 is TGTGCCAGCAGTCTTTGGGGGACGGGGACCCAGTACTTC. Protein: CASSLWGTGTQYF.

The chain carries TRBV28 and TRBJ2-7, with 8 nucleotides matching TRBD1. The trim removed 4 bases at V and 4 bases at J, leaving 6 bases unmatched. Germline V gives CDR1 MDHEN, CDR2 SYDVKM. CDR3 length equals 14 residues. The CDR3, as DNA: TGTGCCAGCAGTTGGGGGACAGGTTTATACGAGCAGTACTTC. It yields the protein CASSWGTGLYEQYF.

The V and J genes are TRBV19 and TRBJ1-5; 10 nucleotides line up with TRBD1. V gave up 6 bases and J gave up 3 bases; unmatched junction bases: 8. CDR1 is LNHDA and CDR2 is SQIVND in the germline V gene (reference sequence). CDR3 length: 16 amino acids. In nucleotides, the CDR3 is TGTGCCAGTAGAGACCGGGACAGGGGATCCAATCAGCCCCAGCATTTT. Its translation is CASRDRDRGSNQPQHF.

J is TRBJ1-1 and V is TRBV10-2, with 7 positions matching TRBD1. The CDR3 consists of 13 residues. Germline trimming cut 6 bases from V and 7 bases from J; bases unmatched to any gene: 8. Germline CDR1 and CDR2: WSHSY and SAAADI. The CDR3 sequence is CASSVTPGGEAFF. CDR3 nucleotide sequence: TGCGCCAGCAGCGTAACACCAGGGGGTGAAGCTTTCTTT.

The CDR3 loop reads CASVSGRNTEAFF. The CDR3 DNA sequence: TGTGCCAGCGTGTCGGGGAGGAACACTGAAGCTTTCTTT. The chain has TRBV6-1 and TRBJ1-1; D not resolved. V lost 8 bases and J lost 1, with 11 bases in between. Germline CDR1 reads MNHNS; CDR2 reads SASEGT. The CDR3 covers 13 residues.

This chain uses TRBV9 with TRBJ2-3, with TRBD2 matching 11 bases. CDR1 is SGDLS, CDR2 YYNGEE, per germline. The length of the CDR3 is 18 residues. V gave up 0 bases and J gave up 0 bases; unmatched junction bases: 6. As DNA, the CDR3 is TGTGCCAGCAGCGTAGGGTTAGCGGGAGGGCCTAGCACAGATACGCAGTATTTT. This translates into CASSVGLAGGPSTDTQYF. The full variable domain, in which reference TRBV9 and TRBJ2-3 provide the parts outside the CDR3, is DSGVTQTPKHLITATGQRVTLRCSPRSGDLSVYWYQQSLDQGLQFLIQYYNGEERAKGNILERFSAQQFPDLHSELNLSSLELGDSALYFCASSVGLAGGPSTDTQYFGPGTRLTVL.

In the case of this clone: The sample holds other DNA sequences that translate to the same CDR3. The chain has TRBV11-2 and TRBJ2-7; the D gene is possibly TRBD1 (6 bases). The germline CDR1 and CDR2 sequences are SGHAT and FQNNGV. V was pared by 4 bases and J by 0 bases, with 10 bases between. The CDR3 is 14 amino acids. CDR3 nucleotide sequence: TGTGCCAGCAGCTCCCGAGGGGGCTCCTACGAGCAGTACTTC. Its protein is CASSSRGGSYEQYF.

V gene TRBV6-1 combines with J gene TRBJ2-7; TRBD1 is a possible D gene (6 bases). The CDR3 length is 14 residues. Germline V gene sequence: CDR1 MNHNS, CDR2 SASEGT. With 7 bases removed from V and 2 bases from J, the gap between germline ends came to 15 bases. The CDR3 loop is CASTLRTATYEQYF. Written as DNA, the CDR3 is TGTGCCAGCACCTTACGGACAGCGACCTACGAGCAGTACTTC.

This clone appeared once. V and J are TRBV15 and TRBJ2-1; TRBD2 matches at 9 bases. CDR1 and CDR2 (germline): LNHNV, YYDKDF (reference sequence). The CDR3 contains 20 residues. Unmatched junction bases numbered 18, after V lost 1 base and J lost 5 bases. DNA of the CDR3: TGTGCCACCAGCAGAGGTCACCTCCGGTTAGCGGGAGTATCGGACAATGAGCAGTTCTTC. Encoded protein: CATSRGHLRLAGVSDNEQFF.

CDR3 in amino acids: CASSETTGASQPQHF. The CDR3 DNA sequence: TGTGCCAGCAGTGAAACGACAGGGGCTAGTCAGCCCCAGCATTTT. The chain couples TRBV6-1 to TRBJ1-5; the match to TRBD1 covers 8 bases. V trimming: 2 bases; J trimming: 6 bases; junction bases outside the gene matches: 6. Germline V gene data show CDR1 as MNHNS and CDR2 as SASEGT. The CDR3 loop spans 15 amino acids.

The chain couples TRBV15 to TRBJ2-4, with unresolved D. V gave up 4 bases and J gave up 6 bases, with 16 bases separating them. CDR3 size: 15 residues. Germline V CDR1 and CDR2: LNHNV, YYDKDF (reference sequence). The CDR3 DNA is TGTGCCACCAGCATAGGGCAAGGCTCTTCAAACATTCAGTACTTC. It codes for CATSIGQGSSNIQYF.